Described below is a single TCR beta chain sequence and its context. The sample comes from a study of patients and donors after allogeneic stem cell transplantation. MiXCR, run by TCRdb on the RT-PCR reads, gives a single entry per CDR3 protein. The sample lists about a million distinct CDR3 sequences; approximately 19% were seen once. The V gene end was trimmed by 5 bases and the J gene end by 2 bases; junction bases not matched to a gene: 13. CDR3 length equals 19 residues. Germline V CDR1 and CDR2: SGHAT, FQDESV (reference sequence). The sequence came from a human donor who was either an allogeneic HSCT recipient or a stem cell or donor lymphocyte infusion donor (not recorded which). It is not recorded whose cells these are; they may come from a transplant donor. The chain couples TRBV11-1 to TRBJ2-2; 11 nucleotides agree with TRBD2. Sequenced input: blood, either unsorted or a sorted T cell fraction (not recorded which). CDR3 residues: CASSETGTSGFRNTGELFF. CDR3 sequence (DNA): TGTGCCAGCAGCGAAACCGGGACTAGCGGTTTTAGAAACACCGGGGAGCTGTTTTTT.